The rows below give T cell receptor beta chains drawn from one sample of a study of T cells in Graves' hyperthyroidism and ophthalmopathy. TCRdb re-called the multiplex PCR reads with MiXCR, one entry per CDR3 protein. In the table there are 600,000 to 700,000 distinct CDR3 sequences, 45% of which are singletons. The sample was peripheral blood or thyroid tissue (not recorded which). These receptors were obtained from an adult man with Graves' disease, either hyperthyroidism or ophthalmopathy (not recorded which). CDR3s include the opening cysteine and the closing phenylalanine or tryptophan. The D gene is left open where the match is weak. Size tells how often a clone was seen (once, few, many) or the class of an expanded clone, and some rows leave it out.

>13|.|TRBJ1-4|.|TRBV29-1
CSVAVDGNEKLFF
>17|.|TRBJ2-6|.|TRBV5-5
CASSQVPGAPGANVLTF
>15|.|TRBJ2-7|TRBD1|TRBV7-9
CASSLGDRGDYEQYF
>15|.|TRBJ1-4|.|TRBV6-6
CASSVMAGENEKLFF
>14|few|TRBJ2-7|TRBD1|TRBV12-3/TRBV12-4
CASSFDRDDHEQYF
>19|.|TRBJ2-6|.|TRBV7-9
CASSGPQTRTGAGANVLTF
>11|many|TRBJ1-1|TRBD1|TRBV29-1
CSADDRAEAFF
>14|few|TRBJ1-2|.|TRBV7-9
CASSLPNPGHGYTF
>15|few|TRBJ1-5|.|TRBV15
CATSRDRGPNQPQHF
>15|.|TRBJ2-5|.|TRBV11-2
CASSQVLLAQETQYF
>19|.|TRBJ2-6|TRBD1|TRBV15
CATSIDAGQGSTGANVLTF
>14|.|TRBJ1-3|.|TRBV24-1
CASSSEGPGNTIYF
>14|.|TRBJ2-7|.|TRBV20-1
CSAPGAGSSYEQYF
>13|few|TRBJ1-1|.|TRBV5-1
CASSLLGADRAFF
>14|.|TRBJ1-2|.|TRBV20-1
CSASPGRHNYGYTF
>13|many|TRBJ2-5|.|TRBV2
CASSGGVAETQYF
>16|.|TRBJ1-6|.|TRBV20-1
CSAREWRSSYNSPLHF
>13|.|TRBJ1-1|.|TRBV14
CASSSRPNIEAFF
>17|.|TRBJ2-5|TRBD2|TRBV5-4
CASSPQLAVITQETQYF
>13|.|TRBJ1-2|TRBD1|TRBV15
CATSRDRGFGYTF
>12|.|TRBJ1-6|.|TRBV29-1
CSAGGSGSPLHF
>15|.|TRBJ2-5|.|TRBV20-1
CSAWRLGGDQETQYF
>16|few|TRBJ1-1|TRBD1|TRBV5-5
CASSFGTGVMNTEAFF
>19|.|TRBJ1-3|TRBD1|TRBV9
CASSGGLDRASPGGNTIYF
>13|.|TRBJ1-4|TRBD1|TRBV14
CASSQGQNEKLFF
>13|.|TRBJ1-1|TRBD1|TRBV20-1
CSALGTGVSEAFF
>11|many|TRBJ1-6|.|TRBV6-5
CASSNDGPLHF
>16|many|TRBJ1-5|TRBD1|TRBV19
CASRRDRGYSNQPQHF
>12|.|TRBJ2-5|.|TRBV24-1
CATSGAGETQYF
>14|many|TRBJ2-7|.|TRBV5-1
CASSLSGPESEEYF
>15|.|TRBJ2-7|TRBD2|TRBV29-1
CRGTSGGAGIYEQYF
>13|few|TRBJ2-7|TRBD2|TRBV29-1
CSVVAGVLYEQYF
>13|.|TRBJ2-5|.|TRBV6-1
CASGETHQETQYF
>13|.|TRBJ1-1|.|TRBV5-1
CASSSAGATEAFF
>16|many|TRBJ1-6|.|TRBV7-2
CASSSYLSSYNSPLHF
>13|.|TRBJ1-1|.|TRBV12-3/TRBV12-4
CASSGIRDTEAFF
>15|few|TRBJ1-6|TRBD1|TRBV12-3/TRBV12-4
CASSLTGGANSPLHF
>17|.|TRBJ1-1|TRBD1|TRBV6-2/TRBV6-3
CASSYSPGQGSQPLAFF
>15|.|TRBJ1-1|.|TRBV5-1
CASSPDGRMNTEAFF
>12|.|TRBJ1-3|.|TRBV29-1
CSVSPDWDTIYF
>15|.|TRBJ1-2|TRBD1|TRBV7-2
CASGSPAGGNYGYTF
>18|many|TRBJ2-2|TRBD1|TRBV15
CATSRGQGARTNTGELFF
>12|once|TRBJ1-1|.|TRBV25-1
CAWSPGSTEAFF
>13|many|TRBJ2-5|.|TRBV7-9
CASSPTSEETQYF
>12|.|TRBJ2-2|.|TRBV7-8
CASNRNTGELFF
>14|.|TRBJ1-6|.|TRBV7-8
CASSLGTPLSPLHF
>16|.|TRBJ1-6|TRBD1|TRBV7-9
CASSLGGTGNNSPLHF
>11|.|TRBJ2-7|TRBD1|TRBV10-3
CTTGTDYEQYF
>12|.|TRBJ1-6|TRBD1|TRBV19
CATGAGGSPLHF
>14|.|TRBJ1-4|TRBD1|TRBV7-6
CASRAGGAFEKLFF
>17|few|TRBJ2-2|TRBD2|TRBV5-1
CASSLGGSGSGTGELFF
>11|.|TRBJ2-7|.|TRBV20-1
CSAFRDYEQYF
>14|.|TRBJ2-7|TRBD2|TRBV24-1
CATQGSGRASEQYF
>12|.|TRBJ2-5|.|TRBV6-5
CASSYVQETQYF
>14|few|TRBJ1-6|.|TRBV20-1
CSARPTTNNSPLHF
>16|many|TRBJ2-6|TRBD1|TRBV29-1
CSVEGQGAPGANVLTF
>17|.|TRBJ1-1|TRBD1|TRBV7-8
CASSLFVPGQMNTEAFF
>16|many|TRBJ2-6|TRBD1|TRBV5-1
CASSAGTGTGANVLTF
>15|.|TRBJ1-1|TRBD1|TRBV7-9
CASSPRPGQAAKAFF